A selection of T cell receptor beta chains follows, all from one sample in a study of CDR3 diversity in severe acne. In TCRdb, the PCR reads were re-called with MiXCR into one record per CDR3 protein. The table records around 83,000 distinct CDR3 sequences, around 50% of them present only once. The sample was blood. The receptors derive from a male donor with severe acne vulgaris. CDR3s include the opening cysteine and the closing phenylalanine or tryptophan. The order of the fields is CDR3 length, V gene, J gene, CDR3 protein.

length: 14; V: TRBV9; J: TRBJ1-6; CDR3: CASSVGFDNSPLHF
length: 15; V: TRBV12-3/TRBV12-4; J: TRBJ1-1; CDR3: CASSRTGGERTEAFF
length: 15; V: TRBV7-9; J: TRBJ1-2; CDR3: CASSLQGDYNYGYTF
length: 14; V: TRBV2; J: TRBJ2-1; CDR3: CASSEELLNNEQFF
length: 14; V: TRBV2; J: TRBJ1-5; CDR3: CASSGGGARQPQHF
length: 15; V: TRBV7-2; J: TRBJ2-5; CDR3: CASSARDRDQETQYF
length: 15; V: TRBV10-1; J: TRBJ2-1; CDR3: CASSDLAGGHNEQFF
length: 16; V: TRBV25-1; J: TRBJ2-2; CDR3: CASSDDRGQITGELFF
length: 14; V: TRBV9; J: TRBJ2-7; CDR3: CASSGNGLRGEQYF
length: 13; V: TRBV24-1; J: TRBJ2-7; CDR3: CATSDTGDYEQYF
length: 16; V: TRBV9; J: TRBJ2-7; CDR3: CASSVAGLGGVDEQYF
length: 13; V: TRBV20-1; J: TRBJ2-7; CDR3: CSARGRRGAKQYF
length: 16; V: TRBV10-3; J: TRBJ2-7; CDR3: CASSPRTPTSHYEQYF
length: 14; V: TRBV24-1; J: TRBJ2-7; CDR3: CATSDRGELYEQYF
length: 13; V: TRBV5-1; J: TRBJ2-3; CDR3: CASNDAITDTQYF
length: 14; V: TRBV7-6; J: TRBJ1-1; CDR3: CASSPRSQGTEAFF
length: 17; V: TRBV11-2; J: TRBJ2-4; CDR3: CASSLDQQVAGKNIQYF
length: 13; V: TRBV7-2; J: TRBJ2-7; CDR3: CASFVTDSYEQYF
length: 14; V: TRBV4-1; J: TRBJ1-1; CDR3: CASSLGGAQDEAFF
length: 15; V: TRBV9; J: TRBJ1-1; CDR3: CASSGPGAPNTEAFF
length: 16; V: TRBV7-7; J: TRBJ2-5; CDR3: CASSLGGVDVLETQYF
length: 16; V: TRBV9; J: TRBJ1-1; CDR3: CASSFFPAQQNTEAFF
length: 13; V: TRBV29-1; J: TRBJ2-7; CDR3: CSVGAGGGYEQYF
length: 14; V: TRBV25-1; J: TRBJ1-2; CDR3: CASSENPRKYGYTF
length: 13; V: TRBV24-1; J: TRBJ2-7; CDR3: CATEGRLAGLQYF
length: 16; V: TRBV7-2; J: TRBJ2-1; CDR3: CASSSDGSSSYNEQFF
length: 18; V: TRBV18; J: TRBJ2-1; CDR3: CASSPPSATGEPYNEQFF
length: 13; V: TRBV25-1; J: TRBJ1-5; CDR3: CASSELGTRPQHF
length: 12; V: TRBV7-3; J: TRBJ2-7; CDR3: CASSSGGAWQYF
length: 14; V: TRBV6-5; J: TRBJ2-6; CDR3: CASSPGVGANVLTF
length: 15; V: TRBV6-1; J: TRBJ2-7; CDR3: CASQKGQAAFGEQYF
length: 15; V: TRBV12-3/TRBV12-4; J: TRBJ2-7; CDR3: CASSYSGTASYEQYF
length: 15; V: TRBV29-1; J: TRBJ2-1; CDR3: CSVAYSGRAYNEQFF
length: 11; V: TRBV10-2; J: TRBJ1-1; CDR3: CASITNTEAFF
length: 15; V: TRBV2; J: TRBJ1-1; CDR3: CASFGTGVANTEAFF
length: 14; V: TRBV7-2; J: TRBJ2-7; CDR3: CASSQDAGTYEQYF
length: 14; V: TRBV20-1; J: TRBJ2-5; CDR3: CSARDIVGMETQYF
length: 15; V: TRBV10-3; J: TRBJ2-7; CDR3: CAISEKSGGTYEQYF
length: 14; V: TRBV20-1; J: TRBJ2-3; CDR3: CSALKGSRSDTQYF
length: 15; V: TRBV12-3/TRBV12-4; J: TRBJ2-3; CDR3: CASSLGAGYTDTRYF
length: 18; V: TRBV7-2; J: TRBJ1-2; CDR3: CASSLVVRRGQSNYGYTF
length: 17; V: TRBV25-1; J: TRBJ2-6; CDR3: CASSEWDRLTGANVLTF
length: 15; V: TRBV7-9; J: TRBJ2-7; CDR3: CASSGREQITYEQYF
length: 13; V: TRBV7-8; J: TRBJ2-7; CDR3: CASSLWASNEQYF
length: 15; V: TRBV5-1; J: TRBJ2-7; CDR3: CASSLDPSAAYEQYF
length: 14; V: TRBV25-1; J: TRBJ2-5; CDR3: CAATRQGAAETQYF
length: 16; V: TRBV15; J: TRBJ1-6; CDR3: CATSRDYSGSSFPLHF
length: 16; V: TRBV2; J: TRBJ1-1; CDR3: CASSECPDRVNTEAFF
length: 15; V: TRBV5-4; J: TRBJ2-7; CDR3: CASSSVFAGENEQYF
length: 15; V: TRBV10-1; J: TRBJ2-7; CDR3: CASTIAGGVSYEQYF
length: 15; V: TRBV15; J: TRBJ1-6; CDR3: CATSSPRRINSPLHF
length: 11; V: TRBV24-1; J: TRBJ2-3; CDR3: CATSGSDTQYF
length: 15; V: TRBV5-4; J: TRBJ2-3; CDR3: CASSAGSLSTDTQYF
length: 16; V: TRBV29-1; J: TRBJ1-3; CDR3: CSVEDRRGRPGNTIYF
length: 17; V: TRBV24-1; J: TRBJ1-5; CDR3: CATSESGTVRGNQPQHF
length: 15; V: TRBV14; J: TRBJ2-3; CDR3: CASKHRGSGQNTQYF
length: 14; V: TRBV10-3; J: TRBJ2-7; CDR3: CAIGWPDFSYEQYF
length: 14; V: TRBV11-2; J: TRBJ1-1; CDR3: CASSAGQMNTDAFF